The TCR beta chain under discussion was sequenced for a study of neurological immune-mediated disorders. As for the cDNA, it was generated by 5'RACE with 10-nucleotide random UMIs. TCRdb passed the 5' RACE reads through MiXCR, listing each CDR3 protein once. The sample contains 28,000 or so distinct CDR3 sequences, around 14% of which appear only once. About this clonotype: Its target is not known.

Study findings and constraints: Falling below healthy controls, multiple sclerosis showed the least TCR clonal expansion, while HTLV-1-associated myelopathy showed the most.

The CDR3 runs to 13 residues. CDR1 and CDR2 (germline): SGHRS, YFSETQ. After removal of 9 bases from V and 3 bases from J, the junction contained 6 bases not matched to a gene. The clonotype originates from a man between 65 and 79 years old in good health. The chain carries TRBV5-1 and TRBJ2-7; TRBD1 matches at 10 bases. The specimen sequenced was PBMCs. As DNA, the CDR3 is TGCGCCACCTCCGGGGACAGGGGCTACGAGCAGTACTTC. Translated: CATSGDRGYEQYF.